These 22 T cell receptor beta chains share one sample of origin, sequenced in a study of blood T cells in healthy people across ages. A second PCR, run for 7 to 11 cycles, used a sample-barcoded 5' primer plus a J-beta primer mix. MiXCR, run by TCRdb on the 5' RACE reads, gives a single entry per CDR3 protein. The sample holds about 720,000 distinct CDR3 sequences, 20% to 25% seen once. The material sequenced was blood. The receptor source for this set is a man aged 65-85 years in good health.

This clonotype came up once. The CDR3 sequence is CASSRDLRYEQYF. The CDR3 DNA is TGTGCCAGCAGTCGGGACCTTCGCTACGAGCAGTACTTC. The rearrangement uses TRBV6-5 and TRBJ2-5; D tentatively reads TRBD1 or TRBD2 (5 bases each). The J call is in doubt because the DNA end fits TRBJ2-7 better. This CDR3 is built from 13 residues. Germline V gene lookup returns CDR1 MNHEY and CDR2 SVGAGI.

The chain joins TRBV7-8 to TRBJ2-7, with 11 bases fitting TRBD2. Looked up from germline, CDR1 is SGHVS and CDR2 is FQNEAQ. Trimming removed 5 bases from V and 3 bases from J; junction bases left unmatched: 6. The CDR3 loop spans 15 amino acids. The DNA for the CDR3 is TGTGCCAGCAGCGCTACTAGCGGGGGATACTACGAGCAGTACTTC. It is translated as CASSATSGGYYEQYF. Looking up the rest from reference TRBV7-8 and TRBJ2-7 gives the full variable domain: GAGVSQSPRYKVAKRGQDVALRCDPISGHVSLFWYQQALGQGPEFLTYFQNEAQLDKSGLPSDRFFAERPEGSVSTLKIQRTQQEDSAVYLCASSATSGGYYEQYFGPGTRLTVT.

The V and J genes are TRBV5-6 and TRBJ2-7, with 8 bases lining up with TRBD2. Per germline, CDR1 SGHDT and CDR2 YYEEEE. The CDR3 is 16 residues long. The trim removed 0 bases at V and 2 bases at J, leaving 7 bases unmatched. The CDR3 nucleotides read TGTGCCAGCAGCTTGGCTTTCACTAGCGGTACCTACGAGCAGTACGTC. Amino acid sequence: CASSLAFTSGTYEQYV.

V usage is TRBV5-1 and J usage is TRBJ1-2; weak D call: TRBD1 (5 bases). CDR1 and CDR2 (germline): SGHRS, YFSETQ. The CDR3 has 15 residues. The V end was cut by 4 bases, the J end by 0 bases, with 13 bases between. CDR3 coding DNA: TGCGCCAGCAGCCTAAGACAGATGACTAACTATGGCTACACCTTC. Translating it yields CASSLRQMTNYGYTF.

A few counts support this clonotype. V gene TRBV3-1 combines with J gene TRBJ2-5, with D unresolved. The germline V gene encodes CDR1 LGHDT and CDR2 YNNKEL (reference sequence). This CDR3 region has 12 residues. The V end was cut by 2 bases, the J end by 2 bases, with 3 bases between. CDR3 DNA sequence: TGTGCCAGCAGCCAAAGACAAGAGACCCAGTACTTC. Protein sequence: CASSQRQETQYF.

V and J are TRBV28 and TRBJ2-3; D gene ambiguous. Germline CDR1 MDHEN, CDR2 SYDVKM. The CDR3 is made up of 14 amino acids. Trimming took off 5 bases at V and 7 bases at J, with 16 bases between the two ends. For the CDR3, the DNA is TGTGCCAGCAGTCCTCCTAAAACAGAGAATACGCAGTATTTT. Translated, it gives CASSPPKTENTQYF.

This clonotype turned up a few times. The chain is built from TRBV6-6 and TRBJ1-6; 10 bases match TRBD1. The CDR3 runs 14 residues. V was pared by 6 bases and J by 8 bases, with 4 bases of the junction left unmatched. Germline assignment: CDR1 MNHNY and CDR2 SVGAGI (reference sequence). The CDR3 protein is CASSRDRGYSPLHF. The CDR3 nucleotides read TGTGCCAGCAGCCGGGACAGGGGATATTCACCCCTCCACTTT.

This chain connects TRBV20-1 to TRBJ2-5; 14 bases line up with TRBD2. J lost 5 bases, V lost 0 bases, and 8 bases had no gene match. CDR3 length equals 17 residues. Germline CDR1 and CDR2: DFQATT and SNEGSKA (reference sequence). DNA for the CDR3: TGCAGTGCTAGAGAGGGGACTAGCGGGAGTTGGGGGGAGACCCAGTACTTC. This gives the protein CSAREGTSGSWGETQYF.

In this sample, this clonotype turned up a few times. The gene calls are TRBV29-1 and TRBJ1-4; D uncertain. Trimming removed 1 base at V and 7 bases at J, with 10 bases between. The CDR3 runs 13 residues. Looked up from germline, CDR1 is SQVTM and CDR2 is ANQGSEA. The CDR3 loop is CSVEASSPEKLFF. Written as DNA, the CDR3 is TGCAGCGTTGAAGCCAGCAGCCCTGAAAAACTGTTTTTT.

The genes are TRBV28 and TRBJ1-2; D remains unclear. The CDR3 is 13 residues long. In germline, CDR1 is MDHEN, CDR2 SYDVKM. Deletions cut 2 bases from V and 12 bases from J, with 16 bases between. The chain's CDR3 is CASSLSEGLDDTF. CDR3 coding DNA: TGTGCCAGCAGTTTAAGTGAGGGTCTCGATGACACCTTC.

The chain recombines TRBV7-9 with TRBJ2-5; D gene unclear. The CDR3 runs to 14 residues. V dropped 2 bases and J dropped 0 bases, with 7 bases sitting between them. CDR1 SEHNR and CDR2 FQNEAQ come from the germline V gene (reference sequence). CDR3 nucleotide sequence: TGTGCCAGCAGCTTAAGTGGCGACCAAGAGACCCAGTACTTC. This sequence encodes CASSLSGDQETQYF.

The chain recombines TRBV12-3 or TRBV12-4 with TRBJ2-1; D may correspond to TRBD1 or TRBD2 (5 bases each). V lost 6 bases and J lost 7, with 16 bases in between. The CDR3 length is 14 residues. CDR3 region: CASSRLLGANEQFF. CDR3 DNA: TGTGCCAGCAGCCGTCTACTCGGGGCTAATGAGCAGTTCTTC.

The V and J genes are TRBV28 and TRBJ1-3; D is perhaps TRBD1 (5 bases). Trimming pared 3 bases from V and 1 base from J, leaving 7 bases between. The CDR3 runs to 14 residues. Germline lookup yields CDR1 MDHEN and CDR2 SYDVKM. CDR3 residues: CASSFPGSGNTIYF. The DNA of the CDR3 is TGTGCCAGCAGTTTCCCAGGGTCTGGAAACACCATATATTTT.

The genes are TRBV29-1 and TRBJ1-2; possible D gene TRBD1, 5 bases. Germline CDR1 reads SQVTM; CDR2 reads ANQGSEA. This CDR3 has 12 amino acids. The V end was cut by 3 bases, the J end by 9 bases, with 14 bases between. CDR3 loop: CSVDAVGGSYTF. In DNA, the CDR3 is TGCAGCGTTGATGCCGTGGGGGGAAGCTACACCTTC. The entire variable domain, with the rest obtained from reference TRBV29-1 and TRBJ1-2, is as follows: SAVISQKPSRDICQRGTSLTIQCQVDSQVTMMFWYRQQPGQSLTLIATANQGSEATYESGFVIDKFPISRPNLTFSTLTVSNMSPEDSSIYLCSVDAVGGSYTFGSGTRLTVV.

The V and J genes are TRBV7-2 and TRBJ2-3; 15 nucleotides agree with TRBD2. CDR1 is SGHTA, CDR2 FQGNSA, per germline. The CDR3 spans 21 residues. Trimming removed 7 bases from V and 4 bases from J; junction bases left unmatched: 21. The CDR3, as DNA: TGTGCCAGCATCAGGGGGCTTCCCTGGACTAGCGGGAGGGCAGGAGCAGATACGCAGTATTTT. Protein sequence: CASIRGLPWTSGRAGADTQYF.

This clonotype has a count of ten or more. This chain joins TRBV5-1 and TRBJ2-3, with 8 nucleotides matching TRBD2. Trimming at V came to 4 bases and at J to 1 base, leaving 2 bases not matched to a gene. The germline CDR1 and CDR2 sequences are SGHRS and YFSETQ. This CDR3 has 14 residues. The CDR3 loop reads CASSVTSGTDTQYF. In DNA form, the CDR3 reads TGCGCCAGCAGCGTGACTAGCGGCACAGATACGCAGTATTTT.

This clonotype turned up a few times. The genes are TRBV28 and TRBJ2-1, with TRBD2 matching 7 bases. The J call is uncertain, as TRBJ2-5 better fits the DNA end. Germline V lookup: CDR1 MDHEN, CDR2 SYDVKM. This CDR3 has 13 residues. The DNA of the CDR3 is TGTGCCAGCAGTTCCGGGGGGAGGGTGACCCAGTACTTC. Translation gives CASSSGGRVTQYF.

This clonotype was found a few times. The chain couples TRBV7-2 to TRBJ2-3; the D is unclear. V lost 5 bases, J lost 1 base, and 13 bases lay in between. Germline CDR1 SGHTA, CDR2 FQGNSA. The CDR3 runs to 15 residues. CDR3 bases: TGTGCCAGCAGCCTAACTCCAACTCGCACAGATACGCAGTATTTT. Encoded protein: CASSLTPTRTDTQYF.

The J gene is TRBJ1-2, the V gene TRBV5-1; a possible D gene is TRBD1 (6 bases). V dropped 0 bases and J dropped 8 bases, with 8 bases sitting between them. Germline lookup yields CDR1 SGHRS and CDR2 YFSETQ. This CDR3 has 12 residues. The CDR3 DNA sequence: TGCGCCAGCAGCTTGGACAGGGAAGGCTACACCTTC. Its translation: CASSLDREGYTF.

This clonotype is a singleton in its sample. This sequence joins TRBV28 and TRBJ2-5, with 9 bases aligning to TRBD2. V lost 3 bases to trimming and J lost 11 bases; unmatched junction nucleotides: 16. This CDR3 comprises 16 residues. Germline-derived CDR1 and CDR2 are MDHEN and SYDVKM. CDR3 in DNA: TGTGCCAGCAGTTTTCTGCGGGAGGGCCTTTTCTTAGAGCAGTACTTC. As protein: CASSFLREGLFLEQYF.

The table lists this clonotype with a few counts. J is TRBJ2-3 and V is TRBV7-9; D might be TRBD2 (6 bases). With 5 bases removed from V and 2 bases from J, the gap between germline ends came to 11 bases. Germline values: CDR1 SEHNR, CDR2 FQNEAQ (reference sequence). The CDR3 contains 14 residues. CDR3 sequence (DNA): TGTGCCAGCAGCACGGGACTTGACACAGATACGCAGTATTTT. It is translated as CASSTGLDTDTQYF.

The chain employs TRBV7-9 and TRBJ1-2; D possibly corresponds to TRBD1 (5 bases). V gave up 0 bases and J gave up 6 bases, with 17 bases separating them. This CDR3 contains 16 residues. The germline V gene has CDR1 SEHNR and CDR2 FQNEAQ (reference sequence). The CDR3 coding sequence is TGTGCCAGCAGCTTAGCGGGGGTACCGATGGGGGATGGCTACACCTTC. This codes for CASSLAGVPMGDGYTF.